This T cell receptor (beta chain) was observed in a study of T cell responses to AZD1222 COVID-19 vaccine. Germline values: CDR1 SGHDT, CDR2 YYEEEE. Trimming shortened V by 4 bases and J by 0 bases, and 11 bases separated the two germline ends. The CDR3 runs to 14 residues. This clone was seen only a few times. No antigen is known for it. Assay: immunoSEQ multiplex PCR; the TCRdb copy retains only in-frame clones and omits some. The sample carries 85,000 to 130,000 clones, approximately 91% recorded once. General study results and limits: Regions 160-218 and 743-854 dominated among vaccine-associated CD4 TCRs spanning spike. Just a handful of people given AZD1222 tested seropositive at baseline. The breadth and depth of Spike-specific TCRs increased once two AZD1222 doses had been given.

The TCR comes from an adult in good health. The sample consisted of peripheral blood, taken on day 0 of AZD1222 vaccination. The gene calls are TRBV5-6 and TRBJ2-7; D possibly corresponds to TRBD2 (6 bases). CDR3 protein: CASSPPGVSYEQYF. CDR3 nucleotide sequence: TGTGCCAGCAGCCCCCCGGGAGTCTCCTACGAGCAGTACTTC. The whole variable domain, filled in from reference TRBV5-6 and TRBJ2-7, reads DAGVTQSPTHLIKTRGQQVTLRCSPKSGHDTVSWYQQALGQGPQFIFQYYEEEERQRGNFPDRFSGHQFPNYSSELNVNALLLGDSALYLCASSPPGVSYEQYFGPGTRLTVT.